This T cell receptor beta chain stems from a study of Graves' ophthalmopathy and Graves' hyperthyroidism. The study, taken as a whole, reports: Detection in blood was also observed for most expanded thyroid clonotypes above 0.001 frequency.

Each donor who had ophthalmopathy showed moderate-to-severe activity, a CAS of ≥3, a NOSPECS of ≥4, and a duration under 3 months. The study excluded patients with other autoimmune diseases, uncontrolled infections, pregnancy or lactation. PBMCs had their origin in fresh peripheral blood (about 10 ml). As the template, RNA transcripts were used to amplify TCR beta CDR3 regions. HTBI primers were used in a first-round RT-PCR, which preceded a second-round multiplex PCR. From the multiplex PCR reads, TCRdb called clonotypes with MiXCR, one entry per CDR3 protein. The sample includes 660,000 or so distinct CDR3 sequences, just over 40% of them seen just once. This clonotype has a count of ten or more. What it binds is unknown. Germline V lookup: CDR1 DFQATT, CDR2 SNEGSKA (reference sequence). The V gene lost 1 base and the J gene lost 5 bases, with 9 bases spanning the gap. This CDR3 region has 13 residues.

The sequencing sample was made of peripheral blood. The V call is TRBV20-1, the J call TRBJ1-5; D gene uncertain. This TCR came from an adult man with Graves' ophthalmopathy. The CDR3 bases are TGCAGTGCTAGAGGAGGGAGGTATCAGCCCCAGCATTTT. Protein sequence: CSARGGRYQPQHF.